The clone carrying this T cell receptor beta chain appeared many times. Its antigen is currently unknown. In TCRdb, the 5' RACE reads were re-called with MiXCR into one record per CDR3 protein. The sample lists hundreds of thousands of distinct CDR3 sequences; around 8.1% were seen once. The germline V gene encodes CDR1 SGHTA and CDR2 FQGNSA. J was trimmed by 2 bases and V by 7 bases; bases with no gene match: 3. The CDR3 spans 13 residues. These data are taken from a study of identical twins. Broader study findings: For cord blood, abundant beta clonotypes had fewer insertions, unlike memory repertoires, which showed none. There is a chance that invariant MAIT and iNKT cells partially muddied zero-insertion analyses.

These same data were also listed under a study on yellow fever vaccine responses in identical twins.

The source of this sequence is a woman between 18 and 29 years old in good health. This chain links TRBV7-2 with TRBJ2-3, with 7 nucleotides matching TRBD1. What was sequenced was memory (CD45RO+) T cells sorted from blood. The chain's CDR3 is CASKGTATDTQYF. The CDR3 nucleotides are TGTGCCAGCAAGGGGACAGCCACAGATACGCAGTATTTT. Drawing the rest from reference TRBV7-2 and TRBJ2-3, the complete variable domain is GAGVSQSPSNKVTEKGKDVELRCDPISGHTALYWYRQSLGQGLEFLIYFQGNSAPDKSGLPSDRFSAERTGGSVSTLTIQRTQQEDSAVYLCASKGTATDTQYFGPGTRLTVL.